This is a list of T cell receptor beta chains from one sample in a study of blood T cell repertoires in COVID-19. The repertoire was sequenced with immunoSEQ multiplex PCR; TCRdb's copy has only in-frame clones and lacks some. The table has about 110,000 clones, about 90% seen once. The sequencing input was peripheral blood. These receptors all come from a woman in her forties or fifties with active or convalescent COVID-19. The CDR3 runs from the conserved cysteine through the conserved F or W. A D gene is named only where the DNA matches it firmly. Some rows have no size entry. The others give once, few or many, or a class for an expanded clone.

v_gene	j_gene	d_gene	abundance	CDR3nt	CDR3aa
TRBV7-2	TRBJ2-5	NA	NA	TGTGCCAGCAGCTTAGTGGGGGCAAGCACATCCCAAGAGACCCAGTACTTC	CASSLVGASTSQETQYF
TRBV9	TRBJ2-1	TRBD2	NA	TGTGCCAGCAGCGCTAGCGGGGCCTCCTACAATGAGCAGTTCTTC	CASSASGASYNEQFF
TRBV4-3	TRBJ1-2	NA	NA	TGCGCCAGCAGCCAAGATCCGGCGGTTGTTAGCCTCAATCGCTACACCTTC	CASSQDPAVVSLNRYTF
TRBV7-2	TRBJ1-2	TRBD1	NA	TGTGCCAGCAGCTCAAGACAGGGGGCCGCCTATGGCTACACCTTC	CASSSRQGAAYGYTF
TRBV7-9	TRBJ2-6	NA	few	TGTGCCAGCAGCACCCCACCCCGCGCAGGGATAGTGGGCTCTGGGGCCAACGTCCTGACTTTC	CASSTPPRAGIVGSGANVLTF
TRBV7-2	TRBJ2-3	NA	NA	TGTGCCAGCAGCCGGACCGGGGTTAGCACAGATACGCAGTATTTT	CASSRTGVSTDTQYF
TRBV27	TRBJ1-1	NA	NA	TGTGCCAGCAGTTTGTTTAATAAGAACACTGAAGCTTTCTTT	CASSLFNKNTEAFF
TRBV5-4	TRBJ2-6	NA	NA	TGTGCCAGCAGCTCAGGGTATGGGGCCAACGTCCTGACTTTC	CASSSGYGANVLTF
TRBV4-2	TRBJ1-6	TRBD1	NA	TGTGCCAGCAGCCAAGATCTCACAGGGGTTGACTCACCCCTCCACTTT	CASSQDLTGVDSPLHF
TRBV27	TRBJ2-2	TRBD2	once	TGTGCCAGCAGTTCCCTCCCCCCTCGGACTAGCAGCGGGGAGCTGTTTTTT	CASSSLPPRTSSGELFF
TRBV19	TRBJ1-5	NA	NA	TGTGCCAGTACCCTAGGGGTGAGCAATCAGCCCCAGCATTTT	CASTLGVSNQPQHF
TRBV5-1	TRBJ2-1	TRBD1	NA	TGCGCCAGCAGATTCGCCCCGGGACAGGGGAGGAATGAGCAGTTCTTC	CASRFAPGQGRNEQFF
TRBV3-1/TRBV3-2	TRBJ2-1	TRBD2	NA	TGTGCCAGCAGCCAAGATCACGGGAGGGCCTACAATGAGCAGTTCTTC	CASSQDHGRAYNEQFF
TRBV4-2	TRBJ2-7	TRBD2	NA	TGTGCCAGCAGCCAAGAGGAGTTAGCGGGAATCGAGCAGTACTTC	CASSQEELAGIEQYF
TRBV2	TRBJ2-5	NA	NA	TGTGCCAGCAGTGCCCTTAGGGGGGAGACCCAGTACTTC	CASSALRGETQYF
TRBV2	TRBJ2-7	NA	NA	TGTGCCAGCAGTAGGAGACCGGGACAACCCTACGAGCAGTACTTC	CASSRRPGQPYEQYF
TRBV4-3	TRBJ2-3	NA	NA	TGCGCCAGCAGCCAACAACCGACGGGGGAGGGCACAGATACGCAGTATTTT	CASSQQPTGEGTDTQYF
TRBV9	TRBJ2-1	NA	NA	TGTGCCAGCAGCGTAGATAACGGGCTAGCGCATGAGCAGTTCTTC	CASSVDNGLAHEQFF
TRBV29-1	TRBJ2-7	TRBD1	NA	TGCAGCGTCGAGGACAGGGATTACGAGCAGTACTTC	CSVEDRDYEQYF
TRBV6-2/TRBV6-3	TRBJ1-2	NA	once	TGTGCCAGCAGTTATTATCTCGCAGGGAAACTCTATGGCTACACCTTC	CASSYYLAGKLYGYTF
TRBV5-1	TRBJ1-5	NA	once	TGCGCCAGCAGCCTTGACGGGGATTTGGAGCCCCAGCATTTT	CASSLDGDLEPQHF
TRBV12-3/TRBV12-4	TRBJ2-3	NA	NA	TGTGCCAGCAGCCTCTACACAGATACGCAGTATTTT	CASSLYTDTQYF
TRBV7-8	TRBJ2-1	TRBD1	NA	TGTGCCAGCAGCTTAGGGGACAGGGCCGACAATGAGCAGTTCTTC	CASSLGDRADNEQFF
TRBV7-2	TRBJ2-5	NA	NA	TGTGCCAGCAGCTCCTTAGGAGGCCAAGAGACCCAGTACTTC	CASSSLGGQETQYF
TRBV27	TRBJ2-7	NA	NA	TGTGCCAGCAGTTTGGCTCCGACAGGAGGAACCTACGAGCAGTACTTC	CASSLAPTGGTYEQYF
TRBV4-1	TRBJ1-5	NA	once	TGCGCCAGCAGCCAAGATCGGGGAAATCAGCCCCAGCATTTT	CASSQDRGNQPQHF
TRBV7-9	TRBJ2-3	TRBD2	NA	TGTGCCAGCTCGAGCGGGAGACCAGATACGCAGTATTTT	CASSSGRPDTQYF
TRBV7-3	TRBJ2-2	TRBD1	NA	TGTGCCAGCAGCTCCCAACCGACAGGGATCGACACCGGGGAGCTGTTTTTT	CASSSQPTGIDTGELFF
TRBV6-5	TRBJ1-6	TRBD1	NA	TGTGCCAGCAGTACCGGGACAGGGGGAAATTCACCCCTCCACTTT	CASSTGTGGNSPLHF
TRBV6-5	TRBJ2-7	NA	NA	TGTGCCAGCAGACCCAGGGGATCCTCCTACGAGCAGTACTTC	CASRPRGSSYEQYF
TRBV3-1/TRBV3-2	TRBJ1-1	NA	NA	TGTGCCAGCAGCCTAGCTCGGCAGATTGTCACTGAAGCTTTCTTT	CASSLARQIVTEAFF
TRBV14	TRBJ2-1	TRBD2	NA	TGTGCCAGCAGGCCGACTAGCGGGTCCTACAATGAGCAGTTCTTC	CASRPTSGSYNEQFF
TRBV7-3	TRBJ2-1	NA	NA	TGTGCCAGCAGTTCGGGTCACCGCAATGAGCAGTTCTTC	CASSSGHRNEQFF
TRBV19	TRBJ1-5	TRBD1	NA	TGTGCCAGTATCGGGACAGGGACCTTGAATCAGCCCCAGCATTTT	CASIGTGTLNQPQHF
TRBV28	TRBJ2-7	TRBD1	NA	TGTGCCAGCACGCCGGGACAGAGCTACGAGCAGTACTTC	CASTPGQSYEQYF
TRBV7-6	TRBJ2-2	NA	once	TGTGCCAGCAGCTTAGATCCCGAGATGTACACCGGGGAGCTGTTTTTT	CASSLDPEMYTGELFF
TRBV2	TRBJ1-1	TRBD1	NA	TGTGCCAGCAATCAGGGGGTGAACACTGAAGCTTTCTTT	CASNQGVNTEAFF
TRBV11-2	TRBJ1-4	NA	NA	TGTGCCAGCAGCCGAAGCCCCGACTTAGGCGCTGAAAAACTGTTTTTT	CASSRSPDLGAEKLFF
TRBV28	TRBJ2-2	NA	NA	TGTGCCAGCAGTTTTTTTCGTCGCGGGGAGCTGTTTTTT	CASSFFRRGELFF
TRBV28	TRBJ2-7	TRBD2	NA	TGTGCCAGCAGTGGGACTAGCAGCTCCTACGAGCAGTACTTC	CASSGTSSSYEQYF
TRBV4-3	TRBJ2-2	NA	NA	TGCGCCAGCAGACACCTGACCGGGGAGCTGTTTTTT	CASRHLTGELFF
TRBV5-4	TRBJ2-7	TRBD1	few	TGTGCCAGCAGCTCCCGGGACAGTCTGTACTTC	CASSSRDSLYF
TRBV2	TRBJ1-1	NA	NA	TGTGCCAGCTACCCGGGGAGGACCACTGAAGCTTTCTTT	CASYPGRTTEAFF
TRBV7-9	TRBJ1-4	NA	NA	TGTGCCAGCAGCTTACGGGGAATTAATGAAAAACTGTTTTTT	CASSLRGINEKLFF
TRBV11-3	TRBJ2-1	TRBD2	once	TGTGCCAGCAGCGTACCGGGACTAGCGGGAGGCCTGGGGTACAATGAGCAGTTCTTC	CASSVPGLAGGLGYNEQFF
TRBV30	TRBJ1-4	TRBD1	NA	TGTGCCTGGAGAGCTGAACAGGGGTGGTCTAATGAAAAACTGTTTTTT	CAWRAEQGWSNEKLFF
TRBV3-1/TRBV3-2	TRBJ2-5	NA	NA	TGTGCCAGCAGCCTGTCCCCTGAGACCCAGTACTTC	CASSLSPETQYF
TRBV27	TRBJ1-5	NA	NA	TGTGCCAGCAGTTTAGGGGGCGATCAGCCCCAGCATTTT	CASSLGGDQPQHF
TRBV27	TRBJ1-1	NA	NA	TGTGCCAGCAGTCTAGACCGGCGGTACACTGAAGCTTTCTTT	CASSLDRRYTEAFF
TRBV7-2	TRBJ1-5	NA	NA	TGTGCCAGCAGCGATGGGGGGACGACGGAGCATTTT	CASSDGGTTEHF
TRBV30	TRBJ2-7	TRBD1	NA	TGTGCCGGACTCGACAGGGGCCACGAGCAGTACTTC	CAGLDRGHEQYF
TRBV12-5	TRBJ2-3	TRBD2	NA	TGTGCTAGTGGGGCTAGCGGAAGCACAGATACGCAGTATTTT	CASGASGSTDTQYF